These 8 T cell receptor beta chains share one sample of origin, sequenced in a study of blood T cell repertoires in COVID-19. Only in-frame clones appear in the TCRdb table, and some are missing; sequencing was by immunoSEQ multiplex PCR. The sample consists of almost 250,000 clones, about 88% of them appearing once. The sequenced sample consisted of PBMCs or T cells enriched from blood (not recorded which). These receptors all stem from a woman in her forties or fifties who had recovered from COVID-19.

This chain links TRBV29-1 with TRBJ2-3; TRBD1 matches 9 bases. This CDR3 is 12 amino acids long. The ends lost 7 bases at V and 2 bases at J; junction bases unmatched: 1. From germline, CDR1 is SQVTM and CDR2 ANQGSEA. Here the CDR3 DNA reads TGCAGCGGGGACAGGGCCACAGATACGCAGTATTTT. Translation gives CSGDRATDTQYF.

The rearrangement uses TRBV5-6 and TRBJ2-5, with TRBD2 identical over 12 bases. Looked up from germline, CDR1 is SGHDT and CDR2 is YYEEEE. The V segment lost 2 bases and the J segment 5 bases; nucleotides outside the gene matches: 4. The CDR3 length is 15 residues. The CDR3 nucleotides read TGTGCCAGCAGCTTCCGGGGACTAGCGGGCGAGACCCAGTACTTC. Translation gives CASSFRGLAGETQYF.

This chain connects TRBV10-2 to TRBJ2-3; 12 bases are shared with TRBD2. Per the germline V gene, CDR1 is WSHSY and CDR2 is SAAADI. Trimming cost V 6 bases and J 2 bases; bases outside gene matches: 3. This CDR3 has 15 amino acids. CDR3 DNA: TGCGCCAGCAGGAGGACTAGCGGGATCACAGATACGCAGTATTTT. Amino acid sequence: CASRRTSGITDTQYF.

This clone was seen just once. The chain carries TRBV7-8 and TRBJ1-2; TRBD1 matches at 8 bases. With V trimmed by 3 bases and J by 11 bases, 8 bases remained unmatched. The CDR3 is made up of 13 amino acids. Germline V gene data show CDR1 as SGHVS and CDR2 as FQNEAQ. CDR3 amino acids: CASSFNQGAGYTF. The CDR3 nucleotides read TGTGCCAGCAGCTTCAATCAGGGGGCAGGTTACACCTTC.

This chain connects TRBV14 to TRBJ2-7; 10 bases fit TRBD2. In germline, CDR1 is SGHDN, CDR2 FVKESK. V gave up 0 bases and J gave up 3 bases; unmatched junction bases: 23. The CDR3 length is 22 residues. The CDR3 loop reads CASSQDQGLAGALGRTFYEQYF. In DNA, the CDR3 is TGTGCCAGCAGCCAAGACCAGGGGCTAGCGGGAGCTCTTGGGAGGACATTCTACGAGCAGTACTTC.

The CDR3 sequence: CASSAGQVNTEAFF. The CDR3 nucleotides are TGTGCCAGCTCAGCAGGACAGGTGAACACTGAAGCTTTCTTT. V is TRBV18 and J is TRBJ1-1; 7 nucleotides match TRBD1. The germline V gene encodes CDR1 KGHSH and CDR2 LQKENI. The CDR3 is 14 amino acids. J was trimmed by 0 bases and V by 5 bases; bases with no gene match: 3.

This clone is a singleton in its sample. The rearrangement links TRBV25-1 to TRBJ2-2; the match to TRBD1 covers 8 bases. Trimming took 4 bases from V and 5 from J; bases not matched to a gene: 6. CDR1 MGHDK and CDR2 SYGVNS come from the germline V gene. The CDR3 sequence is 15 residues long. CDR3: CASSATRQGTGELFF. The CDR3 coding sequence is TGTGCCAGCAGTGCAACTAGACAGGGGACCGGGGAGCTGTTTTTT.

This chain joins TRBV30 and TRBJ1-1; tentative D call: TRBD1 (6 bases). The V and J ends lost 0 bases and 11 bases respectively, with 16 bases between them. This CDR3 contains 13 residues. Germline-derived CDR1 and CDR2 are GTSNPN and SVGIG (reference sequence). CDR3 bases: TGTGCCTGGAGTGTAGGGCTGGGGGCGAAGGCTTTCTTT. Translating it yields CAWSVGLGAKAFF.